One and the same sample provided the 4 T cell receptor beta chains below, sequenced in a study of blood T cell repertoires in COVID-19. Profiled with immunoSEQ multiplex PCR; TCRdb holds only in-frame clones, not every one. The data contain 60,000 to 75,000 clones, around nine tenths of them singletons. The sequenced sample was peripheral blood. The receptors derive from a woman of 80 years or more with active COVID-19.

CDR3 sequence (DNA): TGTGCCTGGAGTCCAACCGGGGACAGCTATAATTCACCCCTCCACTTT. Amino acid sequence: CAWSPTGDSYNSPLHF. The chain has TRBV30 and TRBJ1-6, with TRBD1 identical over 7 bases. CDR1 and CDR2 from the germline V gene are GTSNPN and SVGIG (reference sequence). Trimming removed 2 bases from V and 3 bases from J; junction bases left unmatched: 7. The CDR3 covers 16 residues.

This clone was seen a handful of times. This chain uses TRBV6-1 with TRBJ2-7, with TRBD2 matching over 10 bases. The germline V gene has CDR1 MNHNS and CDR2 SASEGT. The junction had 11 bases not matched to a gene; V was cut back by 3 bases and J by 6 bases. The CDR3 loop spans 16 amino acids. This chain's CDR3 is CASSDTGTSDSSEQYF. CDR3 DNA: TGTGCCAGCAGTGATACCGGGACTAGCGACTCAAGCGAGCAGTACTTC.

The rearrangement links TRBV14 to TRBJ1-1; TRBD1 aligns across 11 bases. The CDR3 contains 15 residues. The germline gives CDR1 SGHDN, CDR2 FVKESK. Trimming at V came to 2 bases and at J to 5 bases, leaving 4 bases not matched to a gene. CDR3 coding DNA: TGTGCCAGCAGCCAATTGGGGACAGGGGGAACTGAAGCTTTCTTT. It codes for CASSQLGTGGTEAFF.

The chain uses TRBV4-3 and TRBJ1-2; 7 nucleotides line up with TRBD1. Germline CDR1 is LGHNA and CDR2 is YSLEER. The CDR3 is 17 residues long. Losses at the gene ends were 0 bases for V and 3 bases for J; bases not matched to a gene: 10. CDR3 DNA sequence: TGCGCCAGCAGCCAAGATTTAGGGGGCGGTATTTACTATGGCTACACCTTC. This sequence encodes CASSQDLGGGIYYGYTF.